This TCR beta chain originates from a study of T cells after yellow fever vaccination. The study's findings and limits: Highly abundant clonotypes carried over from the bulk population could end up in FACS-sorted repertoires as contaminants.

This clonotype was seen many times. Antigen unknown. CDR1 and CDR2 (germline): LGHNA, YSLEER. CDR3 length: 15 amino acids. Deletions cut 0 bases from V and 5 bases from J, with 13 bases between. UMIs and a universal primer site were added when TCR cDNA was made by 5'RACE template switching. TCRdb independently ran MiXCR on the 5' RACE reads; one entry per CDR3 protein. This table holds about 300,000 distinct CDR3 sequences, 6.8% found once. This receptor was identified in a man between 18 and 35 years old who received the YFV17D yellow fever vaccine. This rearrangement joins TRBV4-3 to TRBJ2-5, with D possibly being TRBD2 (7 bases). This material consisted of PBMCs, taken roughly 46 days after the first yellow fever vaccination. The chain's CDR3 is CASSQEWGGSETQYF. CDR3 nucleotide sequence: TGCGCCAGCAGCCAAGAATGGGGGGGCTCGGAGACCCAGTACTTC.